A selection of T cell receptor beta chains follows, all from one sample in a study of CD8+ T cells in alopecia areata. Libraries were prepared by immunoSEQ multiplex PCR; TCRdb keeps only in-frame clonotypes and omits some of them. The data show roughly 120,000 clones, 55% to 60% seen once. The source material was CD4+ T cells sorted from blood, sampled at week 24, from a patient treated with tofacitinib. These receptors were obtained from a human donor with alopecia areata. CDR3s include the opening cysteine and the closing phenylalanine or tryptophan. D genes are given only for firm matches. Size values are once, few and many counts, or a class for expanded clones, and some rows have none.

size,length,D,V,J,CDR3,DNA
-,15,TRBD2,TRBV19,TRBJ2-1,CASSGGAGSYNEQFF,TGTGCCAGTAGCGGGGGGGCCGGATCCTACAATGAGCAGTTCTTC
-,17,TRBD1,TRBV5-6,TRBJ1-2,CASSLPGQGARNYGYTF,TGTGCCAGCAGCTTGCCGGGACAGGGGGCTAGGAACTATGGCTACACCTTC
few,15,-,TRBV5-4,TRBJ2-7,CASSLDQGGAYEQYF,TGTGCCAGCAGCTTGGATCAGGGGGGTGCCTACGAGCAGTACTTC
few,15,TRBD2,TRBV11-2,TRBJ2-5,CASTPLAGAKETQYF,TGTGCCAGCACCCCTCTAGCGGGGGCTAAAGAGACCCAGTACTTC
-,15,TRBD2,TRBV18,TRBJ2-7,CASSPLSSGVYEQYF,TGTGCCAGCTCACCCTTATCCAGCGGGGTCTACGAGCAGTACTTC
-,12,-,TRBV15,TRBJ2-1,CATSRGGLEQFF,TGTGCCACCAGCAGAGGGGGGTTGGAGCAGTTCTTC
few,13,TRBD1,TRBV2,TRBJ2-7,CASTGQGAGEQYF,TGTGCCAGCACTGGACAGGGGGCAGGAGAGCAGTACTTC
-,12,TRBD2,TRBV28,TRBJ2-7,CAAQGLAGASDF,TGTGCCGCCCAGGGTCTGGCGGGAGCTAGTGACTTC
few,10,-,TRBV20-1,TRBJ2-7,CSGGLREQYF,TGCAGTGGGGGACTGAGGGAGCAGTACTTC
-,13,-,TRBV6-6,TRBJ2-5,CASSPGGGETQYF,TGTGCCAGCAGCCCCGGGGGCGGGGAGACCCAGTACTTC